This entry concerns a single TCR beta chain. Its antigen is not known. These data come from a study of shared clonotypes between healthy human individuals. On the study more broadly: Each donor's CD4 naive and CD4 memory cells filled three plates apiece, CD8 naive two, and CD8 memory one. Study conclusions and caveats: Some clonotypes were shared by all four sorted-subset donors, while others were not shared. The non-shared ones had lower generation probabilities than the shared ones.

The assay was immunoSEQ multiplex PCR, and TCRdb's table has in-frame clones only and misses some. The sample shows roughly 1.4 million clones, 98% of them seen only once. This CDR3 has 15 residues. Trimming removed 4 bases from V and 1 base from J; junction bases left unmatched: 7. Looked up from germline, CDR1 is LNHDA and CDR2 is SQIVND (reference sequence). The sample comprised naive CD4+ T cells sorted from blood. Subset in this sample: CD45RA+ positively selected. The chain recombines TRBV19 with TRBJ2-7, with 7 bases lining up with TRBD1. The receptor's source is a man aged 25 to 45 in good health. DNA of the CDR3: TGTGCCAGTAGTAGAATCGACAGGGCATCCTACGAGCAGTACTTC. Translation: CASSRIDRASYEQYF.